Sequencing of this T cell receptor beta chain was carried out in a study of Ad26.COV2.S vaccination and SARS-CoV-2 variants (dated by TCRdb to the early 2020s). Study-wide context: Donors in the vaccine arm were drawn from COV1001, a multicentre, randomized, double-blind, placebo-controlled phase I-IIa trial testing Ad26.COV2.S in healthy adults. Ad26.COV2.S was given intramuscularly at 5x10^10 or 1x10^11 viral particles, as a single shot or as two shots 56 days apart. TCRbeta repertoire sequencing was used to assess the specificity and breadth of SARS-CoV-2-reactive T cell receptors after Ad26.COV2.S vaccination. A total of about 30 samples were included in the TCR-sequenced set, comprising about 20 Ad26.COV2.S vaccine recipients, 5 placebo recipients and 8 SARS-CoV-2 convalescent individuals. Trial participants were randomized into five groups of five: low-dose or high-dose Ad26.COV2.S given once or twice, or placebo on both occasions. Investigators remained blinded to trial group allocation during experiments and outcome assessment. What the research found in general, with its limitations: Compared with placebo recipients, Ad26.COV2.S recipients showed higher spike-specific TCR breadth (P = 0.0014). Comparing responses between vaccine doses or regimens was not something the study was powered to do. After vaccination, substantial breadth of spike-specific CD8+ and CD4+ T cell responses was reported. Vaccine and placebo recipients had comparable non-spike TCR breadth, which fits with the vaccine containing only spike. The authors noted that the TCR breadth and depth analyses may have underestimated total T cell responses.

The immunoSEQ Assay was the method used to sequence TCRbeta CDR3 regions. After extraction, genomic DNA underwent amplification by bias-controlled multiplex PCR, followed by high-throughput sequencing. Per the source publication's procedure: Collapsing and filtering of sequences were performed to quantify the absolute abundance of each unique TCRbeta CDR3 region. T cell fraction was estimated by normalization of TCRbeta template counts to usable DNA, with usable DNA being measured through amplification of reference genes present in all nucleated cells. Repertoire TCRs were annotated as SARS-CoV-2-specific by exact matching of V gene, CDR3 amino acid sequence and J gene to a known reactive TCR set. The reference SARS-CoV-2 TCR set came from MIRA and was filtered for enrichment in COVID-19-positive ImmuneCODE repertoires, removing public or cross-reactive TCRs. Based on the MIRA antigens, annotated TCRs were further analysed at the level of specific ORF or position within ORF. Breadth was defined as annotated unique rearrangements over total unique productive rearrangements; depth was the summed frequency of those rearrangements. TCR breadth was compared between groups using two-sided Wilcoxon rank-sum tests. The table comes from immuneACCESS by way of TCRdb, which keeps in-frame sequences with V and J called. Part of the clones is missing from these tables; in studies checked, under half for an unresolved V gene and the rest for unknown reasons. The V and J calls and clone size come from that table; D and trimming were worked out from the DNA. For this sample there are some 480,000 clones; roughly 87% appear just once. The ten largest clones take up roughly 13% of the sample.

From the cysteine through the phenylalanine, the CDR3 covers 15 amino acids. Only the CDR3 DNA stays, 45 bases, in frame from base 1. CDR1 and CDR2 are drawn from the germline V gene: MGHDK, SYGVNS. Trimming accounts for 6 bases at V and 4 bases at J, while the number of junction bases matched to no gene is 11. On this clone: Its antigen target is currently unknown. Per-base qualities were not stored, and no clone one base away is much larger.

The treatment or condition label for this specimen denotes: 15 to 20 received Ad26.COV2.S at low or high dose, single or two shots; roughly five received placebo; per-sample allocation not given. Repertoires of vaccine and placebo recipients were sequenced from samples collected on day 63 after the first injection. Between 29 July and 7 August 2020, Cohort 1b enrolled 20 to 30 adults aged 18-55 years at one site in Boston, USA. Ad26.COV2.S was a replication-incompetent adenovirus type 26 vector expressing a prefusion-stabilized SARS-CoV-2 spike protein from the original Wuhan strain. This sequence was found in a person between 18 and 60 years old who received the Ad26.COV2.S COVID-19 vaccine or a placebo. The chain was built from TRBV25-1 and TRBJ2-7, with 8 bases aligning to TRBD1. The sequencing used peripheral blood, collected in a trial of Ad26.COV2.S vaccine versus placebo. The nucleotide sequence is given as TGTGCCAGCAGCCCCGGGCAGGGGGCAAGTTACGAGCAGTACTTC. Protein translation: CASSPGQGASYEQYF.